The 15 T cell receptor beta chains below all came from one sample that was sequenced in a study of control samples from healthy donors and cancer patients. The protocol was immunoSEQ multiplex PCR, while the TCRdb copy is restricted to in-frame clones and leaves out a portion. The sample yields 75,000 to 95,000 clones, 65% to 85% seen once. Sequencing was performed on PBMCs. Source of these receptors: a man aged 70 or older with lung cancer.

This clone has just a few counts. DNA for the CDR3: TGTGCCAGCAGCTTGGGGGGGACCGTTGCCTACGAGCAGTACTTC. This translates into CASSLGGTVAYEQYF. The gene calls are TRBV5-5 and TRBJ2-7, with D perhaps given as TRBD1 or TRBD2 (5 bases each). The CDR3 runs 15 residues. Trimming pared 0 bases from V and 2 bases from J, leaving 12 bases between. Germline V gives CDR1 SGHKS, CDR2 YYEKEE (reference sequence).

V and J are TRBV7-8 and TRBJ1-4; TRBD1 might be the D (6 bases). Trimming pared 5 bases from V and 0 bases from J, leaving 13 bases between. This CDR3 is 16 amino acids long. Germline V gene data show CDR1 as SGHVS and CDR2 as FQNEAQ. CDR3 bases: TGTGCCAGCAGCAAAGACTGGACAGCAACTAATGAAAAACTGTTTTTT. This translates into CASSKDWTATNEKLFF.

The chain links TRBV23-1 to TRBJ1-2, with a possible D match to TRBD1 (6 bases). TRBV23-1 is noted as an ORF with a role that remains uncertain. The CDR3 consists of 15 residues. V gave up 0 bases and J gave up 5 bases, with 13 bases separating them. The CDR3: CASSQSPGAEYGYTF. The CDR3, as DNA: TGCGCCAGCAGTCAATCGCCGGGGGCCGAGTATGGCTACACCTTC.

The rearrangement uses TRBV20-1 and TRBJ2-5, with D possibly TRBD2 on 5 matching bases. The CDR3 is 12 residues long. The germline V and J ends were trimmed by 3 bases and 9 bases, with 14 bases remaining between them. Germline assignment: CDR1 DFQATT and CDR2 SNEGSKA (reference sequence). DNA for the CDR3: TGCAGTGCTAGTACTAAGCGGTTCCCCCAGTACTTC. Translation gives CSASTKRFPQYF.

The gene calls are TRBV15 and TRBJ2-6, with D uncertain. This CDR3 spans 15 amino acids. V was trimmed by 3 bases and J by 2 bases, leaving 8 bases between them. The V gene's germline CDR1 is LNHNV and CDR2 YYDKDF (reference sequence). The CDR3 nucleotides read TGTGCCACCAGCAGGTCAGTGGCTGGGGCCAACGTCCTGACTTTC. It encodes CATSRSVAGANVLTF.

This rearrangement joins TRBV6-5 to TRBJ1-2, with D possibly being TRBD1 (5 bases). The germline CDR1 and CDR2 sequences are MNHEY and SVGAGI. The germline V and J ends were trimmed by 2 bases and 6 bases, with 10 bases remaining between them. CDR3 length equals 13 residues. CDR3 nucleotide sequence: TGTGCCAGCAGTTACAGGGGAACGGATGGCTACACCTTC. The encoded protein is CASSYRGTDGYTF.

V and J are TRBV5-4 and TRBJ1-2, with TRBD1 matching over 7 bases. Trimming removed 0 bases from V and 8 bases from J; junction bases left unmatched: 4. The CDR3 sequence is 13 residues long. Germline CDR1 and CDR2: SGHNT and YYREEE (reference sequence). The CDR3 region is CASSLEGASGYTF. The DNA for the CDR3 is TGTGCCAGCAGCTTGGAGGGGGCGAGCGGCTACACCTTC.

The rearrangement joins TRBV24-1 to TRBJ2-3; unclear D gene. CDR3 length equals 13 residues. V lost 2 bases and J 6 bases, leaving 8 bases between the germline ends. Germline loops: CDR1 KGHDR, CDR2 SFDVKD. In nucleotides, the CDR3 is TGTGCCACCAGTGATTCATATGGGGATACGCAGTATTTT. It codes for CATSDSYGDTQYF.

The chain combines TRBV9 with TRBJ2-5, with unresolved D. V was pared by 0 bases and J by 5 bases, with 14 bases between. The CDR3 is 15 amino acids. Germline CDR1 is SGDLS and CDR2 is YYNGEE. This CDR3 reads CASSVGSARSETQYF. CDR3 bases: TGTGCCAGCAGCGTAGGGTCCGCGAGAAGCGAGACCCAGTACTTC.

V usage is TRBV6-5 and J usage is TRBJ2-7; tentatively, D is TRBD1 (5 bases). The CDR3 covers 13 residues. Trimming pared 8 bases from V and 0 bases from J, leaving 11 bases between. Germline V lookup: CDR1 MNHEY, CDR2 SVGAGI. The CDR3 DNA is TGTGCCAGCGGGCAGGACATCTCCTACGAGCAGTACTTC. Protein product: CASGQDISYEQYF.

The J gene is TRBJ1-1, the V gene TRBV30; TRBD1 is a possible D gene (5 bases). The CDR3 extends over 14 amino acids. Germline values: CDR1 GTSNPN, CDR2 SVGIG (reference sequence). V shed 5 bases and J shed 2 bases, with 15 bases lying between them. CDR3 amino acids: CAWGARWPNTEAFF. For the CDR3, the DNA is TGTGCCTGGGGGGCAAGGTGGCCCAACACTGAAGCTTTCTTT.

CDR3 sequence (DNA): TGTGCCAGTAGGGCCCGACAGGGGGTTGTCAGCAATCAGCCCCAGCATTTT. This sequence encodes CASRARQGVVSNQPQHF. This chain joins TRBV19 and TRBJ1-5; 9 nucleotides match TRBD1. Trimming cost V 6 bases and J 1 base; bases outside gene matches: 10. Germline values: CDR1 LNHDA, CDR2 SQIVND (reference sequence). The CDR3 sequence is 17 residues long.

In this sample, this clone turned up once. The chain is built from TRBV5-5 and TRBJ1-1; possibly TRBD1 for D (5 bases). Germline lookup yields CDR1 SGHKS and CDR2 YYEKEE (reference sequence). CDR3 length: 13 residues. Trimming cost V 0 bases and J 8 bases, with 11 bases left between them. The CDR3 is CASSLAYSGEAFF. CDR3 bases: TGTGCCAGCAGCTTGGCCTATTCAGGGGAAGCTTTCTTT.

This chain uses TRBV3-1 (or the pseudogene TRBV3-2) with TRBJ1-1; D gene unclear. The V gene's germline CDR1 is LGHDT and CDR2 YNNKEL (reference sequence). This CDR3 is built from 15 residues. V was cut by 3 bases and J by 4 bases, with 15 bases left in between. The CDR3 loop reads CASSHLTKTGTEAFF. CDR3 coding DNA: TGTGCCAGCAGCCATTTGACGAAGACGGGCACTGAAGCTTTCTTT.

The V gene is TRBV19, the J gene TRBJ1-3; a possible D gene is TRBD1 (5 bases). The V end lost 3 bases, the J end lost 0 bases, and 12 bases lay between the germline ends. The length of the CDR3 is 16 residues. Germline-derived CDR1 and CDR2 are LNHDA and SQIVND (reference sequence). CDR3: CASSIPGTGSGNTIYF. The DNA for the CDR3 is TGTGCCAGTAGTATCCCAGGGACGGGCTCTGGAAACACCATATATTTT.